These T cell receptor beta chains were read from a single sample in a study of vaccination effects on CD4 cells after COVID-19. Their specific antigens are unknown. Sequencing used immunoSEQ multiplex PCR; TCRdb keeps in-frame clones, though not all of them. Of about 41,000 clones in the sample, approximately 70% were seen once. Sample: CD4+ T cells from PBMCs cultured with HCoV-OC43 spike peptides, taken before COVID-19 vaccination. The receptor source for this set is a human donor who received a COVID-19 vaccine. The CDR3 runs from the conserved cysteine through the conserved F or W. Each record gives: V gene, clone size, D gene, J gene, CDR3 DNA, CDR3 protein. A D gene is named only where the DNA matches it firmly. The size of a clone is reported for some rows only, either as once, few or many, or as a class for expanded clones.

V: TRBV13
size: .
D: TRBD1
J: TRBJ1-6
DNA: TGTGCCAGCAGCCGGGACAGGGCCAATTCACCCCTCCACTTT
CDR3: CASSRDRANSPLHF

V: TRBV5-1
size: .
D: .
J: TRBJ2-5
DNA: TGCGCCAGCAGCTCGGGACAAGAGACCCAGTACTTC
CDR3: CASSSGQETQYF

V: TRBV15
size: .
D: TRBD2
J: TRBJ2-5
DNA: TGTGCCACCAGCAGAGATCCGGGAATGGTAGCGGGGGGTCAGGAGACCCAGTACTTC
CDR3: CATSRDPGMVAGGQETQYF

V: TRBV30
size: .
D: .
J: TRBJ2-1
DNA: TGTGCCTGGAGTGTTAAAACAGGGAAGCGGTTCTTC
CDR3: CAWSVKTGKRFF

V: TRBV30
size: .
D: .
J: TRBJ1-4
DNA: TGTGCCTGGAGTGCCACAGGGAGGGATAATGAAAAACTGTTTTTT
CDR3: CAWSATGRDNEKLFF

V: TRBV13
size: .
D: .
J: TRBJ1-2
DNA: TGTGCCAGCAGCTTAGGAGACAGGTACTATGGCTACACCTTC
CDR3: CASSLGDRYYGYTF

V: TRBV4-3
size: .
D: .
J: TRBJ2-5
DNA: TGCGCCAGCAGCCAAGATTACAGACTTCAAGAGACCCAGTACTTC
CDR3: CASSQDYRLQETQYF

V: TRBV5-1
size: .
D: TRBD2
J: TRBJ2-3
DNA: TGCGCCAGCAGCCATAGCGGGGGGGCAGATACGCAGTATTTT
CDR3: CASSHSGGADTQYF

V: TRBV6-5
size: few
D: .
J: TRBJ1-6
DNA: TGTGCCAGCAGCCCCAGGGCAAATTCACCCCTCCACTTT
CDR3: CASSPRANSPLHF

V: TRBV2
size: .
D: .
J: TRBJ2-1
DNA: TGTGCCAGCACGAGCTACAATGAGCAGTTCTTC
CDR3: CASTSYNEQFF